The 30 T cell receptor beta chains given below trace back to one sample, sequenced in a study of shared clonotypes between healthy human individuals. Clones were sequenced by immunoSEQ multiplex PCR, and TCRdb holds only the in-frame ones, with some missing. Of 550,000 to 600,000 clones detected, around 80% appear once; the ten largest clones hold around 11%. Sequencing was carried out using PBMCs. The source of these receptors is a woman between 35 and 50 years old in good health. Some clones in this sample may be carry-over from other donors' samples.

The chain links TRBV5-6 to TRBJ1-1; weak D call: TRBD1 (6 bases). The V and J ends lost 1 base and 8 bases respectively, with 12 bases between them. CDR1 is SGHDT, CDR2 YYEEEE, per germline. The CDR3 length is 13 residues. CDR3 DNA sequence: TGTGCCAGCAGCTTGCCCGACAGGTTAGAAGCTTTCTTT. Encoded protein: CASSLPDRLEAFF.

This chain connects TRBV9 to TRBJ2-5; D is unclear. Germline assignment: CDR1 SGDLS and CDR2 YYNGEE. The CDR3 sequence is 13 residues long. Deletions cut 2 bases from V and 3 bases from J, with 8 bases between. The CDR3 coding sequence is TGTGCCAGCAGCGTTGGACCTAAAGAGACCCAGTACTTC. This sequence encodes CASSVGPKETQYF. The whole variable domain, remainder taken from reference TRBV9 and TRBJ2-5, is DSGVTQTPKHLITATGQRVTLRCSPRSGDLSVYWYQQSLDQGLQFLIQYYNGEERAKGNILERFSAQQFPDLHSELNLSSLELGDSALYFCASSVGPKETQYFGPGTRLLVL.

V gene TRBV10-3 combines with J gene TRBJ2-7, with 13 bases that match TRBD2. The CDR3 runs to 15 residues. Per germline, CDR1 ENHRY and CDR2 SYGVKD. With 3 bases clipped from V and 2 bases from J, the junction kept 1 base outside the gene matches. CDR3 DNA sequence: TGTGCCATCAGTGACGGACTAGCGGGAGCCTACGAGCAGTACTTC. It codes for CAISDGLAGAYEQYF.

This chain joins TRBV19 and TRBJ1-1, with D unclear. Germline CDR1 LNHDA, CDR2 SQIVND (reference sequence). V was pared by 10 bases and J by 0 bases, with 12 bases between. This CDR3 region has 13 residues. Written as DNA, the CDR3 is TGTGCCACTAGCAAAAGGCTGAACACTGAAGCTTTCTTT. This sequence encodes CATSKRLNTEAFF.

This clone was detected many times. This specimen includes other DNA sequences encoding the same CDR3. The DNA for the CDR3 is TGTGCCAGCGGTACTGGAACCTACGAGCAGTACTTC. Protein product: CASGTGTYEQYF. This chain connects TRBV25-1 to TRBJ2-7; D uncertain. The V and J ends lost 8 bases and 2 bases respectively, with 10 bases between them. Per germline, CDR1 MGHDK and CDR2 SYGVNS. The CDR3 is made up of 12 amino acids.

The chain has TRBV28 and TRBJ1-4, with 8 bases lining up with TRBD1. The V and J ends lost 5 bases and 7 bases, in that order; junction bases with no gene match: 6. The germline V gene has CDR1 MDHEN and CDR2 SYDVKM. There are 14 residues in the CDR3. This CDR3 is CASSPGQGSEKLFF. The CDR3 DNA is TGTGCCAGCAGTCCCGGACAGGGATCTGAAAAACTGTTTTTT.

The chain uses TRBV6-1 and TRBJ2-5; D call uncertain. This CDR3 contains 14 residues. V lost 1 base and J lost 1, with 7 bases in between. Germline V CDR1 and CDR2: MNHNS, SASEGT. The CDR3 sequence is CASSEDPFQETQYF. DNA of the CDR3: TGTGCCAGCAGTGAAGATCCCTTCCAAGAGACCCAGTACTTC.

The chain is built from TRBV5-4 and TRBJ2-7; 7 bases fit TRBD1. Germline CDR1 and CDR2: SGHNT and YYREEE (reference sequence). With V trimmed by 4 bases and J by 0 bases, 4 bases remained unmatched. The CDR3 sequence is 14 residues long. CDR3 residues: CASSGNRGSYEQYF. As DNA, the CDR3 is TGTGCCAGCAGCGGAAACAGGGGCTCCTACGAGCAGTACTTC.

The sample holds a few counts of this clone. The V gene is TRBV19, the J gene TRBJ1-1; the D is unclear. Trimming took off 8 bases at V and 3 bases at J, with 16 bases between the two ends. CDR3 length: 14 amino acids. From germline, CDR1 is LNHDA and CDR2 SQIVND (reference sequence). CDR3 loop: CASSPGDEYTEAFF. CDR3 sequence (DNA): TGTGCCAGTTCCCCTGGGGATGAATACACTGAAGCTTTCTTT.

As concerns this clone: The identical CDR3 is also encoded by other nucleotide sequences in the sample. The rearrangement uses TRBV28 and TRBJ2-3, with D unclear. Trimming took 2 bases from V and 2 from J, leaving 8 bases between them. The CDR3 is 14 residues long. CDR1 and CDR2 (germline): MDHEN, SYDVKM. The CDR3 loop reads CASSLSRNTDTQYF. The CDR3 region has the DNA TGTGCCAGCAGTTTAAGCAGAAACACAGATACGCAGTATTTT.

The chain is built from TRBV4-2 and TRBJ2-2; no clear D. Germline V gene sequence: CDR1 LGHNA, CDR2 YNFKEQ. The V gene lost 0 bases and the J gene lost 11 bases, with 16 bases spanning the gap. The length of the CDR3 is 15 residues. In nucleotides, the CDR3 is TGTGCCAGCAGCCAAGATCGCCGGATACCCCGTGAGCTGTTTTTT. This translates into CASSQDRRIPRELFF.

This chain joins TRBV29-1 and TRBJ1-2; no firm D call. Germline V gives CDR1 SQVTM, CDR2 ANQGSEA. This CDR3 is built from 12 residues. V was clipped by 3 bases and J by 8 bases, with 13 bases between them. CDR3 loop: CSVESGVEGYTF. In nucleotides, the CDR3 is TGCAGCGTTGAGAGTGGGGTTGAGGGCTACACCTTC.

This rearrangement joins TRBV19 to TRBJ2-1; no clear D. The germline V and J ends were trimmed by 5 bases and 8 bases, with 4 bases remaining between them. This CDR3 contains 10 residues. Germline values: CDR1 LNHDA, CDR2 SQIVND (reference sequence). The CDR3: CASSGDEQFF. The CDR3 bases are TGTGCCAGTAGTGGTGATGAGCAGTTCTTC. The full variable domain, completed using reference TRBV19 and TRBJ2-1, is DGGITQSPKYLFRKEGQNVTLSCEQNLNHDAMYWYRQDPGQGLRLIYYSQIVNDFQKGDIAEGYSVSREKKESFPLTVTSAQKNPTAFYLCASSGDEQFFGPGTRLTVL.

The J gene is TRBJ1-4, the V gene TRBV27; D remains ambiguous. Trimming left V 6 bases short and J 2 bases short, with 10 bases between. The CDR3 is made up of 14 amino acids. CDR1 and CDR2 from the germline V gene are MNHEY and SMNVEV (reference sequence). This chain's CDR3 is CASRPGSTNEKLFF. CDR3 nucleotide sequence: TGTGCCAGCAGACCAGGCTCTACTAATGAAAAACTGTTTTTT.

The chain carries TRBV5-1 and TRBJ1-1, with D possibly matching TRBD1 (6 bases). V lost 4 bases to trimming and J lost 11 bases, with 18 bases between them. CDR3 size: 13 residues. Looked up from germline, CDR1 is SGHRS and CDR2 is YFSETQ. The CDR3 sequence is CASSLDPQGGAFF. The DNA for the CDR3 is TGCGCCAGCAGCCTCGACCCACAGGGAGGCGCTTTCTTT.

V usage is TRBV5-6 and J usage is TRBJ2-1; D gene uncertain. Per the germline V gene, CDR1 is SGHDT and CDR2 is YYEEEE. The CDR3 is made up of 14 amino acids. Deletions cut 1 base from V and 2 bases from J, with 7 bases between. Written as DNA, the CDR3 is TGTGCCAGCAGCTTGCCGGAAACCTACAATGAGCAGTTCTTC. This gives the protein CASSLPETYNEQFF.

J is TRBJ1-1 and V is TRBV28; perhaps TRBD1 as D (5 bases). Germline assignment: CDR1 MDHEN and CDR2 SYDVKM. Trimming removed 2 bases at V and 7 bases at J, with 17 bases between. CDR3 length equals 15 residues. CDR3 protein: CASSLRITGIIEAFF. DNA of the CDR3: TGTGCCAGCAGTTTACGGATAACAGGAATAATTGAAGCTTTCTTT.

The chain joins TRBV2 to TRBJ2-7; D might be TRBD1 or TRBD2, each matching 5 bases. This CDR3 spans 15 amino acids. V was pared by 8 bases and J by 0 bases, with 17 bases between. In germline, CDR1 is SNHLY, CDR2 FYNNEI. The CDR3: CASGYRDGSSYEQYF. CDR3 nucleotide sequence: TGTGCCAGCGGCTACCGGGACGGAAGCTCCTACGAGCAGTACTTC.

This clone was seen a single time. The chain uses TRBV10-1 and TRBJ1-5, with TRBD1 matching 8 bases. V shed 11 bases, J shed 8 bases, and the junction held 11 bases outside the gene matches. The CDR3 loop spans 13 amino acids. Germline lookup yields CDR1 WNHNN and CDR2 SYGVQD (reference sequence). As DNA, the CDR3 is TGCGCCGGTTGGAGACAGGGGCTCGAGCCCCAGCATTTT. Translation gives CAGWRQGLEPQHF.

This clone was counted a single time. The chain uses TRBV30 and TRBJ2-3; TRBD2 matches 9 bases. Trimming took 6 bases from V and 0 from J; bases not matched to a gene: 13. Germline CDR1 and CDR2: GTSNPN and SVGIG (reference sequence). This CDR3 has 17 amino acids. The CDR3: CACQPLAGPPSTDTQYF. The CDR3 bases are TGTGCCTGTCAACCTCTAGCGGGGCCTCCTAGCACAGATACGCAGTATTTT.

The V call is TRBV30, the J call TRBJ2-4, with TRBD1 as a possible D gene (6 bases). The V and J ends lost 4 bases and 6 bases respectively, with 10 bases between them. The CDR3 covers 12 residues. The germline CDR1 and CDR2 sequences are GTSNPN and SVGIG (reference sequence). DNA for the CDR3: TGTGCCTGGAAGGGGGATCCAAACATTCAGTACTTC. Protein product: CAWKGDPNIQYF.

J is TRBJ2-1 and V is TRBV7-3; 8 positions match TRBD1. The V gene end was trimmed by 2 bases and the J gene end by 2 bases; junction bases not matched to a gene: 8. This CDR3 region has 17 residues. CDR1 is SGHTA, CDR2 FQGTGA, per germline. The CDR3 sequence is CASSLSPTGATYNEQFF. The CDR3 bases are TGTGCCAGCAGCTTATCTCCGACAGGGGCAACCTACAATGAGCAGTTCTTC.

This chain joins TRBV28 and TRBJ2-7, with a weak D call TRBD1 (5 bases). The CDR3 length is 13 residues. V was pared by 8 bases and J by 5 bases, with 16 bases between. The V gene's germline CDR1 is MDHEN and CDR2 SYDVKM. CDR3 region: CASSPGLGDEQYF. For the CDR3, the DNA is TGTGCCAGCTCCCCCGGGCTAGGGGACGAGCAGTACTTC. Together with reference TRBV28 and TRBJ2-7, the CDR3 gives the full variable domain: DVKVTQSSRYLVKRTGEKVFLECVQDMDHENMFWYRQDPGLGLRLIYFSYDVKMKEKGDIPEGYSVSREKKERFSLILESASTNQTSMYLCASSPGLGDEQYFGPGTRLTVT.

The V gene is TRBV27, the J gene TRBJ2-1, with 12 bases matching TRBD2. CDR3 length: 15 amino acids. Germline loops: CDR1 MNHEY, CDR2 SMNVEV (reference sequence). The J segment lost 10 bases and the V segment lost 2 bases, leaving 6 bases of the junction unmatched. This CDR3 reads CASSLGLAGRKEQFF. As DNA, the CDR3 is TGTGCCAGCAGTTTAGGACTAGCGGGAAGGAAAGAGCAGTTCTTC.

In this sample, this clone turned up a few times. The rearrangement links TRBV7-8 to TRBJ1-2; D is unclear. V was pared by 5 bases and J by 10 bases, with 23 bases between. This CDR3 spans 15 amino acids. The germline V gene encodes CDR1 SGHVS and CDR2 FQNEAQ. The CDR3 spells CASSQPGRPKDVYTF. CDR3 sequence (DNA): TGTGCCAGCAGCCAACCTGGCAGGCCTAAGGATGTCTACACCTTC.

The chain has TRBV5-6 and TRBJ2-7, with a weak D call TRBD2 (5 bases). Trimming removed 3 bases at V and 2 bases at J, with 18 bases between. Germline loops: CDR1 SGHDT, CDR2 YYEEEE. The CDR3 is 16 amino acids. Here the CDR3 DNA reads TGTGCCAGCAGCTGGGCCGGGGTGGGCAACGCCTACGAGCAGTACTTC. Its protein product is CASSWAGVGNAYEQYF.

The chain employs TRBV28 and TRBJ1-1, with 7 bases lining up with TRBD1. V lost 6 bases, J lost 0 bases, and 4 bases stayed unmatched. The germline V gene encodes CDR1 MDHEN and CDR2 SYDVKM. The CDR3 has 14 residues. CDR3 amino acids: CASRLTGVNTEAFF. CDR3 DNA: TGTGCCAGCAGGCTTACAGGGGTGAACACTGAAGCTTTCTTT.

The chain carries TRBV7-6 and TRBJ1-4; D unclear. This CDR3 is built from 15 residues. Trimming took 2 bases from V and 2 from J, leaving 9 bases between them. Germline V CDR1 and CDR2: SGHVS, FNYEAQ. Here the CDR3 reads CASSLLGRTNEKLFF. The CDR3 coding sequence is TGTGCCAGCAGCTTATTGGGCAGGACTAATGAAAAACTGTTTTTT.

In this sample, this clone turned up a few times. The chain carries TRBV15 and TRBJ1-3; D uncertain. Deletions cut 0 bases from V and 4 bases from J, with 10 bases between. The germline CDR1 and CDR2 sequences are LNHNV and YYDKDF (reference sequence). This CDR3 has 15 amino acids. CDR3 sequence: CATSRDPGGGNTIYF. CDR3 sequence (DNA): TGTGCCACCAGCAGAGATCCGGGTGGCGGAAACACCATATATTTT.

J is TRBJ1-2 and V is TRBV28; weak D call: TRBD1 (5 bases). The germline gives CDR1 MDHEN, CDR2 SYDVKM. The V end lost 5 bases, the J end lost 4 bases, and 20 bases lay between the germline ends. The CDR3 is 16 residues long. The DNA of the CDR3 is TGTGCCAGCAGTGACCCTCGAGGGGAGCTGGGCTATGGCTACACCTTC. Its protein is CASSDPRGELGYGYTF.